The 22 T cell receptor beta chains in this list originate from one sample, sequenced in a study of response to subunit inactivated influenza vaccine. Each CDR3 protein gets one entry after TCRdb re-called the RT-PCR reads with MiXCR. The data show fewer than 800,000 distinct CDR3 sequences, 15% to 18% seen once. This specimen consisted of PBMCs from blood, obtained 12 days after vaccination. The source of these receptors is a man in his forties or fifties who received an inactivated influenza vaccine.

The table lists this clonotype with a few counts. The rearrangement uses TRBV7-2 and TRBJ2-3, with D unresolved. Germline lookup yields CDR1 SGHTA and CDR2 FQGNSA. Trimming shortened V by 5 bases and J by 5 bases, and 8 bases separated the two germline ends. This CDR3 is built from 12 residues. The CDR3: CASSPWEDTQYF. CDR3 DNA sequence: TGTGCCAGCAGCCCGTGGGAAGATACGCAGTATTTT.

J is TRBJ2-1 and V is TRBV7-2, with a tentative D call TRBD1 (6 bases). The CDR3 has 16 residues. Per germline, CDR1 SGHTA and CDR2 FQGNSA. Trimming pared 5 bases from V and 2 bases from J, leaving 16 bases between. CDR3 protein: CASSHTGTRAYNEQFF. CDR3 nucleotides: TGTGCCAGCAGCCACACGGGGACAAGGGCCTACAATGAGCAGTTCTTC. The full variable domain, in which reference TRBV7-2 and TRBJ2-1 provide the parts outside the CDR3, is GAGVSQSPSNKVTEKGKDVELRCDPISGHTALYWYRQSLGQGLEFLIYFQGNSAPDKSGLPSDRFSAERTGGSVSTLTIQRTQQEDSAVYLCASSHTGTRAYNEQFFGPGTRLTVL.

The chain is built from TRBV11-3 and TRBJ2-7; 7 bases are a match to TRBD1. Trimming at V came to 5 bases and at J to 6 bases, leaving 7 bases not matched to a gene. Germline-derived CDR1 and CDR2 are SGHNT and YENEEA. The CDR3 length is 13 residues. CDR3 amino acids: CASSIDRAGEQYF. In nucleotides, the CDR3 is TGTGCCAGCAGCATCGACAGGGCCGGCGAGCAGTACTTC.

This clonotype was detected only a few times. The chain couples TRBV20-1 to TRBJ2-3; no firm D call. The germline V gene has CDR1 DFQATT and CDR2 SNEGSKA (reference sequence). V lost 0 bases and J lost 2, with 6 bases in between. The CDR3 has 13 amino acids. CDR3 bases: TGCAGTGCTAGAGAGGTGTACACAGATACGCAGTATTTT. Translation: CSAREVYTDTQYF.

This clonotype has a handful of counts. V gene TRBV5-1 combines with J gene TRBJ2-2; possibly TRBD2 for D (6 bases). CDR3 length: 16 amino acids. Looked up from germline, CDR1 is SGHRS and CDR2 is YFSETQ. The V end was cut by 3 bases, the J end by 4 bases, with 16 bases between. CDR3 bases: TGCGCCAGCAGCTGGAGGACCCTAGCGACCACCGGGGAGCTGTTTTTT. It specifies CASSWRTLATTGELFF.

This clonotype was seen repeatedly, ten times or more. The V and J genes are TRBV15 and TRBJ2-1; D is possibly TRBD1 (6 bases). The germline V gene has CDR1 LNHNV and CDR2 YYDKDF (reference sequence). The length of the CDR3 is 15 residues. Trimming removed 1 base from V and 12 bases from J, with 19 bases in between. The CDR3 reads CATSRVEGGSEAQFF. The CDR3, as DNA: TGTGCCACCAGCAGAGTTGAAGGGGGTTCTGAGGCGCAGTTCTTC.

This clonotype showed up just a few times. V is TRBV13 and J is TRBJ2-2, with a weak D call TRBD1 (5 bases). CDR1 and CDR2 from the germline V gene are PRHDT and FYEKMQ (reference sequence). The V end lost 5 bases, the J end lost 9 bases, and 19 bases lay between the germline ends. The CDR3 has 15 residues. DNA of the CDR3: TGTGCCAGCAGCCAGTTGGGGCAGGCACTTCGGGAGCTGTTTTTT. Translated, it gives CASSQLGQALRELFF.

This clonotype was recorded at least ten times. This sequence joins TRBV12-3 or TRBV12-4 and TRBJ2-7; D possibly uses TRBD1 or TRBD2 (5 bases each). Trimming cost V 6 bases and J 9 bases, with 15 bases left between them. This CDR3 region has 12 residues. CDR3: CASRDMRGRQYF. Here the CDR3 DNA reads TGTGCCAGCAGGGACATGAGAGGGAGGCAGTACTTC.

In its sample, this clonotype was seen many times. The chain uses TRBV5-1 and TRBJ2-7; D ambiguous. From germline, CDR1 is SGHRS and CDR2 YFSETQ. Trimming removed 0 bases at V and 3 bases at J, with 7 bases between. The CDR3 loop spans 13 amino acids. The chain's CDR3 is CASSLDGNYEQYF. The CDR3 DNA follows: TGCGCCAGCAGCTTGGATGGCAACTACGAGCAGTACTTC.

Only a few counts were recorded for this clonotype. In DNA form, the CDR3 reads TGTGCCAGCAGCCCCCGACGGTCCGGGGAGCTGTTTTTT. It yields the protein CASSPRRSGELFF. V usage is TRBV7-2 and J usage is TRBJ2-2; D unresolved. The V gene's germline CDR1 is SGHTA and CDR2 FQGNSA. Trimming took 5 bases from V and 6 from J, leaving 10 bases between them. CDR3 length: 13 residues.

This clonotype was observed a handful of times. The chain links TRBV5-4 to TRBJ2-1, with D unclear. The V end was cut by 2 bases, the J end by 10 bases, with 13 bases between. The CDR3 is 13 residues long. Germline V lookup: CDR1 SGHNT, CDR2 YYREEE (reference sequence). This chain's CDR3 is CASSLVGGQEQFF. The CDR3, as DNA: TGTGCCAGCAGCTTAGTTGGCGGCCAGGAGCAGTTCTTC. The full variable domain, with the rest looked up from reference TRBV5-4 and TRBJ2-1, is ETGVTQSPTHLIKTRGQQVTLRCSSQSGHNTVSWYQQALGQGPQFIFQYYREEENGRGNFPPRFSGLQFPNYSSELNVNALELDDSALYLCASSLVGGQEQFFGPGTRLTVL.

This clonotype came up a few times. The CDR3 reads CSARPSGSPGETQYF. The CDR3 nucleotides read TGCAGTGCTAGACCTAGCGGGAGTCCCGGGGAGACCCAGTACTTC. V is TRBV20-1 and J is TRBJ2-5; 10 bases are shared with TRBD2. The J segment lost 5 bases and the V segment lost 2 bases, leaving 8 bases of the junction unmatched. CDR3 length equals 15 residues. The germline gives CDR1 DFQATT, CDR2 SNEGSKA (reference sequence).

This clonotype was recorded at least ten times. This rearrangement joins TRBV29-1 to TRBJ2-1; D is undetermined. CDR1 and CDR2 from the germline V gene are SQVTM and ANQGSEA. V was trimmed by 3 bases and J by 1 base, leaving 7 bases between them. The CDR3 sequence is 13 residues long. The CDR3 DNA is TGCAGCGTTGACAGTTCTTCCTACAATGAGCAGTTCTTC. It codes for CSVDSSSYNEQFF.

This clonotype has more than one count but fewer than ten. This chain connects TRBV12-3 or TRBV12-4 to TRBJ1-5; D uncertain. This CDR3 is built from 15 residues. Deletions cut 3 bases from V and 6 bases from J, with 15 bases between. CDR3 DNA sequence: TGTGCCAGCAGTTTGAGCGGGGATAAGGGTCAGCCCCAGCATTTT. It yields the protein CASSLSGDKGQPQHF.

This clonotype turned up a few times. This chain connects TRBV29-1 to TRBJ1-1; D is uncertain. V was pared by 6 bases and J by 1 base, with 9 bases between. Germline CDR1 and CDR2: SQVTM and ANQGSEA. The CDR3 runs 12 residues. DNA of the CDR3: TGCAGCGTCCGGGCCCGGAACACTGAAGCTTTCTTT. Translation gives CSVRARNTEAFF.

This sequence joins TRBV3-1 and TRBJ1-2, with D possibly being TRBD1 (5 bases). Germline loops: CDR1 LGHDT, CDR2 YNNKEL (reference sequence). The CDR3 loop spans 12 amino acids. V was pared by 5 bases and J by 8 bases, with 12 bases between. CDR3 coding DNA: TGTGCCAGCAGCTATACGGGGGAAGGCTACACCTTC. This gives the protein CASSYTGEGYTF.

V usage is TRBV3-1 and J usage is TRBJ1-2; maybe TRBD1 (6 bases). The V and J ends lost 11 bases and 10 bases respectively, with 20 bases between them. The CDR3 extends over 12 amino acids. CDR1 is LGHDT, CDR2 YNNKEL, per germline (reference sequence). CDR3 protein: CAAHSVAGDYTF. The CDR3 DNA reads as TGTGCCGCCCACTCTGTCGCAGGGGACTACACCTTC.

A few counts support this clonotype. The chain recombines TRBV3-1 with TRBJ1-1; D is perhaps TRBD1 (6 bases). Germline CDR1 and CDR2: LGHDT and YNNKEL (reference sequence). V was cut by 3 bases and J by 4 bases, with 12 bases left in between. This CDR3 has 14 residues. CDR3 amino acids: CASSHRGPGTEAFF. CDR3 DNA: TGTGCCAGCAGCCACAGGGGTCCGGGCACTGAAGCTTTCTTT. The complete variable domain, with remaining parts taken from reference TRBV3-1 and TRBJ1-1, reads DTAVSQTPKYLVTQMGNDKSIKCEQNLGHDTMYWYKQDSKKFLKIMFSYNNKELIINETVPNRFSPKSPDKAHLNLHINSLELGDSAVYFCASSHRGPGTEAFFGQGTRLTVV.

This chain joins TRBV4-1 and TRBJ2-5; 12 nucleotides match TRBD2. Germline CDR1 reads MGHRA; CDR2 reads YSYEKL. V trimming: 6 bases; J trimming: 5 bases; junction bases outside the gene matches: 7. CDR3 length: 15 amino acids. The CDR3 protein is CASRHRLAGDETQYF. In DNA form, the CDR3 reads TGCGCCAGCAGGCACAGACTAGCGGGGGATGAGACCCAGTACTTC.

Here the CDR3 DNA reads TGTGCCAGCAGTTTGACAGGTTTAGCCAAAAACATTCAGTACTTC. It encodes CASSLTGLAKNIQYF. This sequence joins TRBV6-2 or TRBV6-3 and TRBJ2-4; D possibly corresponds to TRBD1 (6 bases). V was clipped by 4 bases and J by 0 bases, with 10 bases between them. The CDR3 has 15 amino acids. CDR1 is MNHEY, CDR2 SVGEGT, per germline.

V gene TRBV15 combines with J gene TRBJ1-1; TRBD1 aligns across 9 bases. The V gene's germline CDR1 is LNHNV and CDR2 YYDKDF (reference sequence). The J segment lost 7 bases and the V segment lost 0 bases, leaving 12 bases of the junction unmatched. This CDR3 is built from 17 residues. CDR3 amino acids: CATSRDLIPGTGIEAFF. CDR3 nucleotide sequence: TGTGCCACCAGCAGAGATCTGATTCCCGGGACAGGGATTGAAGCTTTCTTT.

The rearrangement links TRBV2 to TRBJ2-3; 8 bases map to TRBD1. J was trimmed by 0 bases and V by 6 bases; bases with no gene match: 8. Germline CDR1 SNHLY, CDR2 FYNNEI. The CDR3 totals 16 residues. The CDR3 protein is CASRGQGYASTDTQYF. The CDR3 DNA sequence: TGTGCCAGCAGAGGACAGGGCTACGCTAGCACAGATACGCAGTATTTT.